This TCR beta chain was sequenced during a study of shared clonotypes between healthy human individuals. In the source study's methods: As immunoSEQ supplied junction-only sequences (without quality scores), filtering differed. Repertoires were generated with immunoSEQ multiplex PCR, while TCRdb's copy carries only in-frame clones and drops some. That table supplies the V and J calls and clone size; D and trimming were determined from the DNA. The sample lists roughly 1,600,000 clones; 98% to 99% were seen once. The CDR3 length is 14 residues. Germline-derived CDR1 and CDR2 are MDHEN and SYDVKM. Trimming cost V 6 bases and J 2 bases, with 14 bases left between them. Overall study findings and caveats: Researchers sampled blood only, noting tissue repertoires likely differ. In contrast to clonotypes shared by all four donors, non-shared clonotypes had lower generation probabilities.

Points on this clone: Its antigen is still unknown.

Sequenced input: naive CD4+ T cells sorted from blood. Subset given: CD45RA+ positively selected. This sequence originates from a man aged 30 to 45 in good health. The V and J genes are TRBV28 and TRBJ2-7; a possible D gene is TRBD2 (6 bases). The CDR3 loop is CASSRAGGTYEQYF. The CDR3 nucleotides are TGTGCCAGCAGCCGAGCGGGTGGTACCTACGAGCAGTACTTC.